This is a list of T cell receptor beta chains from one sample in a study of cytomegalovirus exposure and HLA in healthy donors. Measured with immunoSEQ multiplex PCR; TCRdb has only the in-frame clones, and not every one. The sample includes some 75,000 clones. Sequencing was done on a sample of PBMCs. The receptors shown here come from a boy aged 5-17 years in good health and CMV-seronegative. Both conserved end residues are part of each CDR3. The D gene is left open where the match is weak.

v_gene	d_gene	j_gene	CDR3aa	CDR3nt
TRBV7-9	.	TRBJ1-1	CASSLQTVAFF	TGTGCCAGCAGCTTACAAACAGTCGCTTTCTTT
TRBV4-1	.	TRBJ1-2	CASSQGRRTAGQDYGYTF	TGCGCCAGCAGCCAAGGGCGCCGAACCGCTGGGCAGGACTATGGCTACACCTTC
TRBV29-1	TRBD1	TRBJ1-1	CSGGQLNTEAFF	TGCAGCGGGGGACAGTTGAACACTGAAGCTTTCTTT
TRBV11-2	.	TRBJ2-7	CASSSMVSATYEQYF	TGTGCCAGCAGCTCTATGGTAAGTGCCACCTACGAGCAGTACTTC
TRBV5-1	.	TRBJ1-5	CASSGGPRQDGQPQHF	TGCGCCAGCAGCGGCGGTCCCCGACAGGATGGCCAGCCCCAGCATTTT
TRBV9	.	TRBJ1-1	CASTAASQGTEAFF	TGTGCCAGCACAGCGGCCTCTCAAGGGACTGAAGCTTTCTTT
TRBV7-9	.	TRBJ2-5	CASSYKETQYF	TGTGCCAGCAGCTATAAAGAGACCCAGTACTTC
TRBV4-3	.	TRBJ2-2	CASSFGLSGELFF	TGCGCCAGCAGCTTCGGACTCTCCGGGGAGCTGTTTTTT
TRBV5-1	TRBD2	TRBJ2-5	CASSFRGEGETQYF	TGCGCCAGCAGCTTTCGGGGGGAGGGAGAGACCCAGTACTTC
TRBV27	TRBD1	TRBJ1-5	CASRTGQGDQPQHF	TGTGCCAGCAGGACGGGACAGGGGGATCAGCCCCAGCATTTT
TRBV19	.	TRBJ1-5	CASSIRQIIRF	TGTGCCAGTAGTATTCGGCAGATTATCAGGTTT
TRBV19	TRBD1	TRBJ2-7	CASRPGQGAAYEQYF	TGTGCCAGTAGACCGGGACAGGGAGCCGCCTACGAGCAGTACTTC
TRBV15	TRBD2	TRBJ2-5	CATSRGTSGRAGETQYF	TGTGCCACCAGCAGAGGGACTAGCGGGAGGGCCGGGGAGACCCAGTACTTC
TRBV30	.	TRBJ1-6	CAWSITGPLHF	TGTGCCTGGAGTATAACCGGGCCCCTCCACTTT
TRBV5-1	.	TRBJ1-1	CASSREGNTEAFF	TGCGCCAGCAGCCGAGAGGGGAACACTGAAGCTTTCTTT
TRBV5-6	TRBD1	TRBJ1-1	CASSRRGLAFF	TGTGCCAGCAGCCGCAGGGGGCTGGCTTTCTTT
TRBV30	TRBD2	TRBJ2-6	CAWTSGGSGANVLTF	TGTGCCTGGACTAGCGGGGGTTCGGGGGCCAACGTCCTGACTTTC
TRBV27	.	TRBJ2-1	CASSSLILSSYNEQFF	TGTGCCAGCAGTTCCTTGATCCTCAGCTCCTACAATGAGCAGTTCTTC
TRBV15	.	TRBJ1-4	CATSRAGRTNEKLFF	TGTGCCACCAGCAGAGCAGGGAGGACTAATGAAAAACTGTTTTTT